Below are 19 T cell receptor beta chains sequenced from a single sample in a study of cytomegalovirus exposure and HLA in healthy donors. Primers included in the PCR were 60 Vbeta and 13 Jbeta primers. Assay: immunoSEQ multiplex PCR; the TCRdb copy retains only in-frame clones and omits some. The data contain roughly 190,000 clones, 62% of them seen just once; the ten biggest clones take up over 2.5%. Sequenced: PBMCs. The source is a man in his forties or fifties in good health and CMV-seronegative.

The chain carries TRBV9 and TRBJ2-5, with 14 bases fitting TRBD2. With 3 bases clipped from V and 4 bases from J, the junction kept 5 bases outside the gene matches. The CDR3 is 16 amino acids. Germline V lookup: CDR1 SGDLS, CDR2 YYNGEE. CDR3 amino acids: CASSEGLAGEGETQYF. The CDR3 region has the DNA TGTGCCAGCAGCGAGGGACTAGCGGGAGAAGGAGAGACCCAGTACTTC.

This sequence joins TRBV6-6 and TRBJ2-7; 7 bases fit TRBD1. After removal of 6 bases from V and 1 base from J, the junction contained 9 bases not matched to a gene. Germline CDR1 is MNHNY and CDR2 is SVGAGI (reference sequence). The length of the CDR3 is 15 residues. This chain's CDR3 is CASSPDRAISYEQYF. The CDR3 region has the DNA TGTGCCAGCAGCCCCGACAGGGCTATATCCTACGAGCAGTACTTC.

The chain links TRBV5-5 to TRBJ2-2, with D possibly TRBD1 on 6 matching bases. Germline CDR1 and CDR2: SGHKS and YYEKEE (reference sequence). This CDR3 has 15 amino acids. V was trimmed by 0 bases and J by 4 bases, leaving 10 bases between them. CDR3 protein: CASSLDRVSTGELFF. The DNA for the CDR3 is TGTGCCAGCAGCTTGGACAGGGTCAGCACCGGGGAGCTGTTTTTT. The whole variable domain, remainder taken from reference TRBV5-5 and TRBJ2-2, is DAGVTQSPTHLIKTRGQQVTLRCSPISGHKSVSWYQQVLGQGPQFIFQYYEKEERGRGNFPDRFSARQFPNYSSELNVNALLLGDSALYLCASSLDRVSTGELFFGEGSRLTVL.

The rearrangement joins TRBV7-8 to TRBJ2-7, with TRBD2 matching over 12 bases. The germline gives CDR1 SGHVS, CDR2 FQNEAQ. The CDR3 is made up of 16 amino acids. V lost 4 bases and J lost 0; bases outside the gene matches: 4. CDR3 loop: CASSSRTSGTSYEQYF. The CDR3 region has the DNA TGTGCCAGCAGCTCCAGGACTAGCGGGACCTCCTACGAGCAGTACTTC. Combining the CDR3 with reference TRBV7-8 and TRBJ2-7 gives the whole variable domain GAGVSQSPRYKVAKRGQDVALRCDPISGHVSLFWYQQALGQGPEFLTYFQNEAQLDKSGLPSDRFFAERPEGSVSTLKIQRTQQEDSAVYLCASSSRTSGTSYEQYFGPGTRLTVT.

This rearrangement joins TRBV4-3 to TRBJ2-7, with TRBD2 matching over 8 bases. This CDR3 comprises 15 residues. Germline V lookup: CDR1 LGHNA, CDR2 YSLEER. J lost 3 bases, V lost 1 base, and 5 bases had no gene match. For the CDR3, the DNA is TGCGCCAGCAGCCAAGTCGCGGGAGGAGGCTACGAGCAGTACTTC. Protein sequence: CASSQVAGGGYEQYF.

V usage is TRBV7-2 and J usage is TRBJ1-2; TRBD1 matches at 7 bases. The CDR3 extends over 14 amino acids. Germline assignment: CDR1 SGHTA and CDR2 FQGNSA. After removal of 1 base from V and 6 bases from J, the junction contained 5 bases not matched to a gene. CDR3 sequence (DNA): TGTGCCAGCAGCTTAGTGGGGGGACAGAATGGCTACACCTTC. It specifies CASSLVGGQNGYTF.

This rearrangement joins TRBV6-5 to TRBJ1-5, with 9 bases that match TRBD1. The trim removed 5 bases at V and 5 bases at J, leaving 7 bases unmatched. Germline lookup yields CDR1 MNHEY and CDR2 SVGAGI. The CDR3 runs 15 residues. CDR3 nucleotides: TGTGCCAGCAGTACTCCGGGACAGGGAGATCAGCCCCAGCATTTT. Encoded protein: CASSTPGQGDQPQHF.

This clone occurred a few times. The rearrangement joins TRBV29-1 to TRBJ2-7; 9 nucleotides match TRBD1. The CDR3 sequence is 15 residues long. From germline, CDR1 is SQVTM and CDR2 ANQGSEA. Unmatched junction bases numbered 11, after V lost 5 bases and J lost 3 bases. CDR3 region: CSVLLSDRGHYEQYF. The CDR3 DNA is TGCAGCGTTCTCCTTTCGGACAGGGGCCACTACGAGCAGTACTTC.

The V gene is TRBV29-1, the J gene TRBJ2-5; tentative D call: TRBD2 (7 bases). The CDR3 length is 14 residues. The V gene's germline CDR1 is SQVTM and CDR2 ANQGSEA. Between the trimmed V and J ends, which lost 6 bases and 5 bases, there was a span of 19 bases. The CDR3 nucleotides are TGCAGCGTCGGCGCGGGCGGGGGCGGGGAGACCCAGTACTTC. It is translated as CSVGAGGGGETQYF.

This clone was found once. The chain employs TRBV19 and TRBJ1-5; D might be TRBD1 (5 bases). Deletions cut 3 bases from V and 14 bases from J, with 20 bases between. Germline V gene lookup returns CDR1 LNHDA and CDR2 SQIVND (reference sequence). The CDR3 totals 14 residues. CDR3 amino acids: CASSMANIGLGEHF. DNA for the CDR3: TGTGCCAGTAGTATGGCCAACATAGGTCTAGGGGAGCATTTT.

In DNA, the CDR3 is TGTGCCAGCAGTCGTCAGGGGGCCACTGAAGCTTTCTTT. Translated, it gives CASSRQGATEAFF. The chain couples TRBV28 to TRBJ1-1; the match to TRBD1 covers 8 bases. J lost 4 bases, V lost 5 bases, and 3 bases had no gene match. The CDR3 contains 13 residues. Germline-derived CDR1 and CDR2 are MDHEN and SYDVKM.

CDR3 nucleotide sequence: TGTGCCAGCAGCTTAGACGGGGGTTATGGCTACACCTTC. This sequence encodes CASSLDGGYGYTF. The J gene is TRBJ1-2, the V gene TRBV7-2, with D possibly being TRBD1 (5 bases). Trimming removed 1 base at V and 5 bases at J, with 8 bases between. This CDR3 is built from 13 residues. Germline values: CDR1 SGHTA, CDR2 FQGNSA.

The gene calls are TRBV9 and TRBJ1-2, with D perhaps TRBD1 (5 bases). Looked up from germline, CDR1 is SGDLS and CDR2 is YYNGEE. The CDR3 is 13 amino acids. V dropped 4 bases and J dropped 4 bases, with 11 bases sitting between them. The CDR3 DNA reads as TGTGCCAGCAGCCCGGGGGGGAGCTATGGCTACACCTTC. Amino acids: CASSPGGSYGYTF.

This clone was seen more than once but under ten times. The J gene is TRBJ2-3, the V gene TRBV4-1; 10 bases are shared with TRBD1. Germline V gene lookup returns CDR1 MGHRA and CDR2 YSYEKL. This CDR3 has 17 residues. V shed 4 bases and J 7 bases; nucleotides not matched to a gene: 14. Here the CDR3 reads CASSPRGDRGPSHTQYF. The DNA for the CDR3 is TGCGCCAGCAGCCCGAGAGGGGACAGGGGCCCCTCACATACGCAGTATTTT.

The J gene is TRBJ1-4, the V gene TRBV7-9, with D possibly matching TRBD1 (5 bases). V dropped 1 base and J dropped 3 bases, with 9 bases sitting between them. Germline assignment: CDR1 SEHNR and CDR2 FQNEAQ (reference sequence). CDR3 length: 15 amino acids. The CDR3 coding sequence is TGTGCCAGCAGCTTAGAAGCAGGGCCTAATGAAAAACTGTTTTTT. Its translation is CASSLEAGPNEKLFF.

This chain joins TRBV7-9 and TRBJ2-7; 7 nucleotides match TRBD1. Germline CDR1 and CDR2: SEHNR and FQNEAQ (reference sequence). This CDR3 region has 14 residues. V lost 2 bases, J lost 4 bases, and 5 bases stayed unmatched. For the CDR3, the DNA is TGTGCCAGCAGCTTAAGGGGGACAGAGTACGAGCAGTACTTC. Protein product: CASSLRGTEYEQYF.

The chain has TRBV19 and TRBJ2-5; maybe TRBD2 (6 bases). CDR1 and CDR2 (germline): LNHDA, SQIVND (reference sequence). CDR3 length: 17 amino acids. V shed 3 bases and J shed 0 bases, with 17 bases lying between them. The CDR3 coding sequence is TGTGCCAGTAGTATCGGGACTCCGAATTCGTACCAAGAGACCCAGTACTTC. This gives the protein CASSIGTPNSYQETQYF.

Here the CDR3 DNA reads TGTGCCAGCAGCTCGGGGGGAAAGCCCCAGCATTTT. It encodes CASSSGGKPQHF. This chain uses TRBV13 with TRBJ1-5; tentatively, D is TRBD1 (5 bases). The CDR3 extends over 12 amino acids. V dropped 4 bases and J dropped 8 bases, with 9 bases sitting between them. The germline gives CDR1 PRHDT, CDR2 FYEKMQ (reference sequence).

V usage is TRBV29-1 and J usage is TRBJ2-2; possible D gene TRBD1, 6 bases. The CDR3 runs 13 residues. The germline CDR1 and CDR2 sequences are SQVTM and ANQGSEA. The ends were cut back, 7 bases at V and 0 bases at J, with 9 bases in the middle. The CDR3 protein is CSAGQSNTGELFF. CDR3 nucleotides: TGCAGCGCCGGACAGTCGAACACCGGGGAGCTGTTTTTT.